The 17 T cell receptor beta chains below were found in one sample sequenced in a study of CD8+ T cells in alopecia areata. Extracted RNA was reverse transcribed, and the resulting cDNA served as sequencing template. Measured with immunoSEQ multiplex PCR; TCRdb has only the in-frame clones, and not every one. The data show around 100,000 clones, just under 60% seen once. This sample's treatment: oral pan-JAK inhibitor, 5-10 mg twice daily. The material was CD8+ T cells sorted from blood, obtained at roughly week 58, from a patient treated with tofacitinib. The receptors originated from a human donor with alopecia areata.

V gene TRBV11-2 combines with J gene TRBJ2-5, with TRBD2 as a possible D gene (6 bases). CDR1 is SGHAT and CDR2 is FQNNGV in the germline V gene. The CDR3 is 13 amino acids. The ends were cut back, 5 bases at V and 5 bases at J, with 12 bases in the middle. CDR3 sequence: CASSLRLGETQYF. CDR3 nucleotide sequence: TGTGCCAGCAGCCTCAGACTAGGGGAGACCCAGTACTTC.

This clone was seen a handful of times. The V and J genes are TRBV7-9 and TRBJ2-2; no clear D gene. Germline CDR1 reads SEHNR; CDR2 reads FQNEAQ (reference sequence). The CDR3 has 14 residues. Trimming pared 2 bases from V and 5 bases from J, leaving 9 bases between. In nucleotides, the CDR3 is TGTGCCAGCAGCTTATATCCATCTACCGGGGAGCTGTTTTTT. The encoded protein is CASSLYPSTGELFF.

J is TRBJ2-2 and V is TRBV25-1; D perhaps matches TRBD1 (6 bases). Germline CDR1 is MGHDK and CDR2 is SYGVNS. Trimming pared 6 bases from V and 2 bases from J, leaving 7 bases between. The CDR3 has 13 residues. CDR3 amino acids: CASRGQNTGELFF. CDR3 in DNA: TGTGCCAGCAGGGGACAAAACACCGGGGAGCTGTTTTTT.

The chain couples TRBV6-5 to TRBJ2-5; 7 bases agree with TRBD1. Germline CDR1 reads MNHEY; CDR2 reads SVGAGI. V shed 6 bases and J 4 bases; nucleotides not matched to a gene: 8. There are 14 residues in the CDR3. In DNA form, the CDR3 reads TGTGCCAGCAGCCCCCCCGACAGGGCAGAGACCCAGTACTTC. It yields the protein CASSPPDRAETQYF.

The chain carries TRBV15 and TRBJ2-3; 9 bases match TRBD2. The germline gives CDR1 LNHNV, CDR2 YYDKDF (reference sequence). Trimming removed 5 bases from V and 2 bases from J; junction bases left unmatched: 14. CDR3 size: 18 residues. This CDR3 reads CATSPQTPTSGDTDTQYF. DNA for the CDR3: TGTGCCACCAGCCCCCAGACCCCGACTAGCGGAGACACAGATACGCAGTATTTT.

Worth noting for this clone: The junction differs from germline at one of its ends, possibly a read error. The chain uses TRBV4-1 and TRBJ2-1, with 7 bases fitting TRBD2. Per the germline V gene, CDR1 is MGHRA and CDR2 is YSYEKL. The CDR3 consists of 14 residues. The CDR3 here is CASTQRGDNNEQFF. The DNA for the CDR3 is TGCGCCAGCACCCAACGGGGGGATAACAATGAGCAGTTCTTC.

The rearrangement links TRBV30 to TRBJ1-2; D is undetermined. This CDR3 spans 14 amino acids. V was pared by 3 bases and J by 3 bases, with 14 bases between. Germline V gene sequence: CDR1 GTSNPN, CDR2 SVGIG (reference sequence). The CDR3 is CAWRGSPGDYGYTF. The CDR3 DNA sequence: TGTGCCTGGAGAGGGTCCCCTGGAGACTATGGCTACACCTTC.

This clone was counted only a few times. The V gene is TRBV30, the J gene TRBJ2-4; D perhaps matches TRBD2 (5 bases). CDR3 length: 12 residues. V lost 0 bases and J lost 7, with 7 bases in between. Germline loops: CDR1 GTSNPN, CDR2 SVGIG (reference sequence). CDR3 DNA: TGTGCCTGGAGTGTCGGACTCAACATTCAGTACTTC. Its protein product is CAWSVGLNIQYF.

This clone was seen only once. The chain links TRBV18 to TRBJ1-1, with 7 bases that match TRBD1. CDR1 and CDR2 from the germline V gene are KGHSH and LQKENI. The CDR3 spans 14 residues. With V trimmed by 5 bases and J by 1 base, 4 bases remained unmatched. The CDR3 DNA reads as TGTGCCAGCTCAGCGGGACAGACGAACACTGAAGCTTTCTTT. Translated, it gives CASSAGQTNTEAFF.

V and J are TRBV4-1 and TRBJ1-1; D is possibly TRBD1 (6 bases). The ends were cut back, 4 bases at V and 5 bases at J, with 17 bases in the middle. The CDR3 is made up of 15 amino acids. Germline V gives CDR1 MGHRA, CDR2 YSYEKL. In DNA form, the CDR3 reads TGCGCCAGCAGCCCAAAAGCGGGGGCAGTGACTGAAGCTTTCTTT. Protein product: CASSPKAGAVTEAFF.

This sequence joins TRBV14 and TRBJ1-6; D is uncertain. The CDR3 contains 17 residues. V was clipped by 0 bases and J by 0 bases, with 9 bases between them. Germline lookup yields CDR1 SGHDN and CDR2 FVKESK. CDR3 loop: CASSQDITSSYNSPLHF. The CDR3 coding sequence is TGTGCCAGCAGCCAAGATATCACTAGCTCCTATAATTCACCCCTCCACTTT.

V is TRBV11-3 and J is TRBJ1-1, with TRBD1 as a possible D gene (5 bases). V lost 5 bases, J lost 4 bases, and 11 bases lay in between. Germline CDR1 is SGHNT and CDR2 is YENEEA. CDR3 length equals 13 residues. CDR3 amino acids: CASSPREGTEAFF. DNA of the CDR3: TGTGCCAGCAGCCCCAGGGAAGGCACTGAAGCTTTCTTT.

CDR3 loop: CSVEGGQGPNEQFF. DNA of the CDR3: TGCAGCGTTGAAGGGGGACAAGGTCCAAATGAGCAGTTCTTC. This chain connects TRBV29-1 to TRBJ2-1; the D gene is possibly TRBD1 (6 bases). Looked up from germline, CDR1 is SQVTM and CDR2 is ANQGSEA. This CDR3 contains 14 residues. The V end was cut by 1 base, the J end by 7 bases, with 14 bases between.

This sequence joins TRBV6-5 and TRBJ2-5; maybe TRBD2 (5 bases). CDR3 size: 14 residues. Trimming left V 0 bases short and J 0 bases short, with 5 bases between. Germline values: CDR1 MNHEY, CDR2 SVGAGI. DNA for the CDR3: TGTGCCAGCAGTTACTCGACTAACCAAGAGACCCAGTACTTC. This translates into CASSYSTNQETQYF.

V and J are TRBV4-1 and TRBJ2-7; D is perhaps TRBD2 (6 bases). V gave up 0 bases and J gave up 7 bases, with 7 bases separating them. This CDR3 contains 12 residues. Looked up from germline, CDR1 is MGHRA and CDR2 is YSYEKL. This CDR3 reads CASSQDGGEQYF. The DNA for the CDR3 is TGCGCCAGCAGCCAAGATGGGGGGGAGCAGTACTTC.

The J gene is TRBJ2-7, the V gene TRBV7-6, with a weak D call TRBD1 (5 bases). This CDR3 is built from 12 residues. Trimming removed 5 bases at V and 3 bases at J, with 8 bases between. Germline V gene sequence: CDR1 SGHVS, CDR2 FNYEAQ. DNA of the CDR3: TGTGCCAGCAGCGGGGCCGACTACGAGCAGTACTTC. This gives the protein CASSGADYEQYF.

The chain has TRBV5-8 and TRBJ2-7; possibly TRBD2 for D (5 bases). Between the trimmed V and J ends, which lost 0 bases and 5 bases, there was a span of 18 bases. The CDR3 runs 16 residues. The V gene's germline CDR1 is SGHTS and CDR2 YDEGEE. The CDR3 nucleotides read TGTGCCAGCAGCTTGGCCGGGATGACTCCCTTGCACGAGCAGTACTTC. Encoded protein: CASSLAGMTPLHEQYF.